These 7 T cell receptor beta chains originate from one sample sequenced in a study of blood T cell repertoires in COVID-19. Using immunoSEQ multiplex PCR, the repertoire was profiled, and TCRdb retains in-frame clones only, with some absent. The sample yields 300,000 to 400,000 clones, approximately 86% seen once. Material for sequencing was peripheral blood. The receptor set was obtained from a human donor in a cohort sampled during active COVID-19.

The chain carries TRBV30 and TRBJ2-7; 12 bases are a match to TRBD2. The germline V gene encodes CDR1 GTSNPN and CDR2 SVGIG (reference sequence). The V and J ends lost 1 base and 5 bases, in that order; junction bases with no gene match: 6. This CDR3 has 15 residues. CDR3 sequence: CAWSGPSGRVNEQYF. The CDR3 DNA follows: TGTGCCTGGAGTGGTCCTAGCGGGAGGGTCAACGAGCAGTACTTC.

The genes are TRBV2 and TRBJ1-4, with TRBD1 matching 7 bases. Germline lookup yields CDR1 SNHLY and CDR2 FYNNEI. The CDR3 runs 16 residues. V was pared by 7 bases and J by 7 bases, with 15 bases of the junction left unmatched. The CDR3 protein is CASNPRDRHRLEKLFF. In DNA, the CDR3 is TGTGCCAGCAATCCCCGGGACAGACACCGCCTTGAAAAACTGTTTTTT.

This clone was seen a few times. The chain recombines TRBV9 with TRBJ1-1; 7 positions match TRBD1. Germline trimming cut 3 bases from V and 3 bases from J; bases unmatched to any gene: 2. Germline CDR1 reads SGDLS; CDR2 reads YYNGEE. There are 13 residues in the CDR3. The CDR3 loop reads CASSGQGDTEAFF. CDR3 nucleotide sequence: TGTGCCAGCAGCGGACAGGGCGACACTGAAGCTTTCTTT.

The CDR3 coding sequence is TGTGCCAGCAGCTCTAGATTGAACACTGAAGCTTTCTTT. Translating it yields CASSSRLNTEAFF. The chain recombines TRBV6-4 with TRBJ1-1; D is unclear. Per germline, CDR1 MRHNA and CDR2 SNTAGT. V was cut by 6 bases and J by 0 bases, with 8 bases left in between. This CDR3 comprises 13 residues.

The V gene is TRBV6-5, the J gene TRBJ2-3; D gene uncertain. The CDR3 extends over 13 amino acids. CDR1 is MNHEY, CDR2 SVGAGI, per germline. V was shortened by 6 bases and J by 5 bases, with 12 bases between the two germline ends. CDR3 in DNA: TGTGCCAGCAGCGCCGACCTAGGAGATACGCAGTATTTT. This gives the protein CASSADLGDTQYF.

The chain's CDR3 is CASSPLQSNYGYTF. CDR3 DNA: TGTGCCAGCTCACCACTACAGAGCAACTATGGCTACACCTTC. The V gene is TRBV18, the J gene TRBJ1-2; no definite D call. The CDR3 extends over 14 amino acids. Trimming took off 1 base at V and 2 bases at J, with 8 bases between the two ends. Germline V gene sequence: CDR1 KGHSH, CDR2 LQKENI.

Comments on this clone: The DNA is omitted, as the CDR3 cannot be located on it reliably, and the CDR3 follows TCRdb's listing. V usage is TRBV2 and J usage is TRBJ2-3; the table names TRBD1, a call not compared with the DNA. Per the germline V gene, CDR1 is SNHLY and CDR2 is FYNNEI. The CDR3 has 15 residues if both end residues are counted. CDR3 sequence: CASSTSQGSADTQYF.